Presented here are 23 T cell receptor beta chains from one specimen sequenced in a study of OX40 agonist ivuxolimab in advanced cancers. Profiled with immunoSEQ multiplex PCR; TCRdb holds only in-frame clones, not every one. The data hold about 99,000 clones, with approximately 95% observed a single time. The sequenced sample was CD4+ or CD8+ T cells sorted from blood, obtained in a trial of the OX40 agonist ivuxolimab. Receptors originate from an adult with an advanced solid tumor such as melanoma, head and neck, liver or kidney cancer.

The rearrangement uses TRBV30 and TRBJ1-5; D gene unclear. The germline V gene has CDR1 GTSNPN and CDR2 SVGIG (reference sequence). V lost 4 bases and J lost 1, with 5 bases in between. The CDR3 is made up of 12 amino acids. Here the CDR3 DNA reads TGTGCCTGGAAGACAAGCAATCAGCCCCAGCATTTT. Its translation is CAWKTSNQPQHF.

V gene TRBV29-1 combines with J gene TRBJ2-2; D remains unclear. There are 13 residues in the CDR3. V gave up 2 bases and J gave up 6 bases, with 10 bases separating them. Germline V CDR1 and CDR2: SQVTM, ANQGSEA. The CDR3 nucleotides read TGCAGCGTTGAAACCGAGATGGCCGGGGAGCTGTTTTTT. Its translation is CSVETEMAGELFF.

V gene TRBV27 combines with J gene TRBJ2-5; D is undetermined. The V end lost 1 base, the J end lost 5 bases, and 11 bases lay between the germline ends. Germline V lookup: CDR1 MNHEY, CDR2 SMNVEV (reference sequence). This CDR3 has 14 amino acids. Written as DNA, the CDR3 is TGTGCCAGCAGTTTATTCCCAGAGGCCGAGACCCAGTACTTC. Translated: CASSLFPEAETQYF.

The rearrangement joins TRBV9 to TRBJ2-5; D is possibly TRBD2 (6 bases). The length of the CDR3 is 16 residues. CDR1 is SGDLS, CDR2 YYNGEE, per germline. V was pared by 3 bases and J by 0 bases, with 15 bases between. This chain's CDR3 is CASSGAGGWYQETQYF. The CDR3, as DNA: TGTGCCAGCAGCGGGGCAGGAGGGTGGTACCAAGAGACCCAGTACTTC. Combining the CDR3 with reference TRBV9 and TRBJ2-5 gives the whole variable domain DSGVTQTPKHLITATGQRVTLRCSPRSGDLSVYWYQQSLDQGLQFLIQYYNGEERAKGNILERFSAQQFPDLHSELNLSSLELGDSALYFCASSGAGGWYQETQYFGPGTRLLVL.

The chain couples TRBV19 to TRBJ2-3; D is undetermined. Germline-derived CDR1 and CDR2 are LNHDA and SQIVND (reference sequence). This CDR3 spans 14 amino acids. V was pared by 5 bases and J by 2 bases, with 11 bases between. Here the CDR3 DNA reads TGTGCCAGTAGTGCCCGCCCCCACACAGATACGCAGTATTTT. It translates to CASSARPHTDTQYF. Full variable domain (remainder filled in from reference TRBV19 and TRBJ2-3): DGGITQSPKYLFRKEGQNVTLSCEQNLNHDAMYWYRQDPGQGLRLIYYSQIVNDFQKGDIAEGYSVSREKKESFPLTVTSAQKNPTAFYLCASSARPHTDTQYFGPGTRLTVL.

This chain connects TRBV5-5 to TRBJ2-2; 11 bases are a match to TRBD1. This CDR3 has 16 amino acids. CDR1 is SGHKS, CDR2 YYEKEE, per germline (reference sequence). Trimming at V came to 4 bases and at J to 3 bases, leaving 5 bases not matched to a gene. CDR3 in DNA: TGTGCCAGCAGCGTACCGGGACAGGGGGACACCGGGGAGCTGTTTTTT. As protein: CASSVPGQGDTGELFF.

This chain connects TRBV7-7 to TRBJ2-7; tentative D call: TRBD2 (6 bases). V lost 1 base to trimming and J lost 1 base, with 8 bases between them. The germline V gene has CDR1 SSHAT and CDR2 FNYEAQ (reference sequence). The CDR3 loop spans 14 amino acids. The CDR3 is CASSLVEGSYEQYF. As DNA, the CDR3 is TGTGCCAGCAGCTTAGTGGAGGGTTCCTACGAGCAGTACTTC.

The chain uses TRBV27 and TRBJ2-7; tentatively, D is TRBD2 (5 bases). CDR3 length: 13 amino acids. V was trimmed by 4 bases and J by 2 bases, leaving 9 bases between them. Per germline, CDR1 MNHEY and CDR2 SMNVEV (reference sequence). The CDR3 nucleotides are TGTGCCAGCAGTTCCCGGGGAGCCTACGAGCAGTACTTC. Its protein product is CASSSRGAYEQYF.

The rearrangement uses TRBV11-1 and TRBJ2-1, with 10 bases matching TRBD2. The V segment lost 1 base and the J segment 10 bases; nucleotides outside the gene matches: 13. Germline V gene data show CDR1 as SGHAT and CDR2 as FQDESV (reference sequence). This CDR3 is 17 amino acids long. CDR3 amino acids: CASSLVILAGVADEQFF. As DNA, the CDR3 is TGTGCCAGCAGCTTAGTCATTCTAGCGGGAGTAGCCGACGAGCAGTTCTTC.

The CDR3 spells CARTGGPGNTIYF. Written as DNA, the CDR3 is TGTGCCAGGACTGGGGGACCTGGAAACACCATATATTTT. This chain joins TRBV2 and TRBJ1-3, with D possibly being TRBD1 (5 bases). The CDR3 is 13 residues long. CDR1 is SNHLY and CDR2 is FYNNEI in the germline V gene. V lost 9 bases and J 2 bases, leaving 11 bases between the germline ends.

The CDR3 sequence: CASSDYSSHSYNEQFF. The CDR3 nucleotides read TGTGCCAGCAGTGATTATTCTAGCCACTCCTACAATGAGCAGTTCTTC. The chain is built from TRBV2 and TRBJ2-1, with D tentatively TRBD2 (5 bases). The CDR3 extends over 16 amino acids. Trimming took 3 bases from V and 0 from J, leaving 12 bases between them. The V gene's germline CDR1 is SNHLY and CDR2 FYNNEI.

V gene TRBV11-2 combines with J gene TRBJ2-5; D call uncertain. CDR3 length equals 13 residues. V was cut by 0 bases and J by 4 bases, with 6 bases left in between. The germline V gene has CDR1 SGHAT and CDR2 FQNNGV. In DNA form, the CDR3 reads TGTGCCAGCAGCTTAGAGTTAGGAGAGACCCAGTACTTC. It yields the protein CASSLELGETQYF.

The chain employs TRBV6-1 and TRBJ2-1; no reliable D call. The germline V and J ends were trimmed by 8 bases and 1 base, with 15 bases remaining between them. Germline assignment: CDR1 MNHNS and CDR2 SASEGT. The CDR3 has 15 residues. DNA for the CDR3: TGTGCCAGCGGTTCAGGTGTATTTTCCTACAATGAGCAGTTCTTC. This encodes CASGSGVFSYNEQFF.

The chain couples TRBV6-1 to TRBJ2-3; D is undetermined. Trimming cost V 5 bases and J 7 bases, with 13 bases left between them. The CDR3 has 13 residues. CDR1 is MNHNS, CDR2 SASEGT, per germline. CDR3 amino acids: CASSRIGSNTQYF. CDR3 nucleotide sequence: TGTGCCAGCAGTCGCATTGGTTCGAATACGCAGTATTTT.

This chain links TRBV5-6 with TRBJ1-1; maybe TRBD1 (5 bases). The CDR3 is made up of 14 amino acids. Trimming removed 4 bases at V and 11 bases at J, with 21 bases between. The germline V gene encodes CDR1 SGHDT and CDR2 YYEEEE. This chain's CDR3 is CASSPGAGIFQAFF. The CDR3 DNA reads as TGTGCCAGCAGCCCCGGGGCAGGGATTTTTCAGGCTTTCTTT.

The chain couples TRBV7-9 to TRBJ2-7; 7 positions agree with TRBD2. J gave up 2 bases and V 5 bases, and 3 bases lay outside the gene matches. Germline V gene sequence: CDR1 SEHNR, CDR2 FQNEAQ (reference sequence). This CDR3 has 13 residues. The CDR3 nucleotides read TGTGCCAGCAGCCCAAGCGGGACCTACGAGCAGTACTTC. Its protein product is CASSPSGTYEQYF.

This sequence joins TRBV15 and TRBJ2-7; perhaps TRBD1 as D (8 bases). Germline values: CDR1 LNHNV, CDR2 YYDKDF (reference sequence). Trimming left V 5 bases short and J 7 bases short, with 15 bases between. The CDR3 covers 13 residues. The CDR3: CATSGDRRGEQYF. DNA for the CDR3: TGTGCCACCAGCGGGGACAGGCGGGGGGAGCAGTACTTC.

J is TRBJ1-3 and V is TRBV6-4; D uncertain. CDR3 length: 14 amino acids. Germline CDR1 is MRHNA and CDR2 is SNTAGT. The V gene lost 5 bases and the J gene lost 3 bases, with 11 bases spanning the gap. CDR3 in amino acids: CASSSVSVGNTIYF. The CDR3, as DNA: TGTGCCAGCAGTTCCGTTTCTGTTGGAAACACCATATATTTT.

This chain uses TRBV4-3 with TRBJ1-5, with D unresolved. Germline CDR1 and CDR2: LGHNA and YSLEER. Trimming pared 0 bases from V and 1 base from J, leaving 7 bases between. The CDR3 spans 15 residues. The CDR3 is CASSQDRASNQPQHF. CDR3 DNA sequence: TGCGCCAGCAGCCAAGATCGAGCAAGCAATCAGCCCCAGCATTTT.

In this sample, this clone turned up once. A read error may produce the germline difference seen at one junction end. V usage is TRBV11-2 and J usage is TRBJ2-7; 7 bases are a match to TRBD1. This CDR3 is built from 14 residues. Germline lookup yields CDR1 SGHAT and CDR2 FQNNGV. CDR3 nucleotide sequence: TGCGCCAGCAGCCAAGATCGACAGGGCCGCGAGCAGTACTTC. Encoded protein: CASSQDRQGREQYF.

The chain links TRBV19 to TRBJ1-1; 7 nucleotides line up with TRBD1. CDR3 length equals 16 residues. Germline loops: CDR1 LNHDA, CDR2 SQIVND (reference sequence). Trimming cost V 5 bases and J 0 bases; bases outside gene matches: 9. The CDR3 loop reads CASSARDRVLNTEAFF. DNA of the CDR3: TGTGCCAGTAGTGCGCGGGACAGAGTTTTGAACACTGAAGCTTTCTTT.

The CDR3 bases are TGTGCCAGCAGTTACGTTGGCCCCTGGGGCACTGAAGCTTTCTTT. It is translated as CASSYVGPWGTEAFF. The genes are TRBV6-5 and TRBJ1-1; no firm D call. Germline CDR1 and CDR2: MNHEY and SVGAGI. The CDR3 extends over 15 amino acids. Trimming took off 2 bases at V and 4 bases at J, with 14 bases between the two ends.

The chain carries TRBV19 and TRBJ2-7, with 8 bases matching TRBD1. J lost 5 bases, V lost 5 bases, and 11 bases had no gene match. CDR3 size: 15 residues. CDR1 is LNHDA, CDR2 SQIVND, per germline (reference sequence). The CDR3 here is CASSDGQGNFHEQYF. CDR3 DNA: TGTGCCAGTAGTGACGGACAGGGCAATTTTCACGAGCAGTACTTC.